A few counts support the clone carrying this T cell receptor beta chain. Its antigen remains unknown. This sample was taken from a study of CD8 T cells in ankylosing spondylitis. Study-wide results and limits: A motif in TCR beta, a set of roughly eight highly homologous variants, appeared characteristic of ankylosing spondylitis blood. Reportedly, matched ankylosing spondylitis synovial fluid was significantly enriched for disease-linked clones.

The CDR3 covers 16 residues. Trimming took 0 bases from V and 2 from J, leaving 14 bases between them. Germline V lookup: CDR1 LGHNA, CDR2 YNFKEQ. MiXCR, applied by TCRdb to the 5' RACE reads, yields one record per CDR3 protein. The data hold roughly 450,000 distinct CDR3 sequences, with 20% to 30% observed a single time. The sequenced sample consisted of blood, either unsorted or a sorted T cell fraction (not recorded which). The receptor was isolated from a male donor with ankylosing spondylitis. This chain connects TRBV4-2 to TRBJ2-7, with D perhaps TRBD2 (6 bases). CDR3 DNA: TGTGCCAGCAGCCAAGAAATGACTCCGGGGGCCTACGAGCAGTACTTC. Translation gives CASSQEMTPGAYEQYF.